This entry is about one TCR beta chain. Its specificity is unknown. The sample belongs to a study of cytomegalovirus exposure and HLA in healthy donors. Study-level information: A subsequent analysis reported that the roughly 120 validation repertoires were produced on the same platform that had also been used for the 550 to 750 first-cohort repertoires.

General study findings and limits: Among TCR beta chains, those listed as cytomegalovirus-associated numbered over 150. The classifier reportedly diagnosed cytomegalovirus status with high sensitivity and specificity.

Profiled with immunoSEQ multiplex PCR; TCRdb holds only in-frame clones, not every one. The table lists about 130,000 clones, over 90% of them singletons. Separate from the roughly 710-subject first cohort, the roughly 130-subject validation cohort was the one that the donors belonged to. This CDR3 has 14 amino acids. CDR1 is MNHNS and CDR2 is SASEGT in the germline V gene. The J segment lost 6 bases and the V segment lost 8 bases, leaving 6 bases of the junction unmatched. The sequence came from a young woman in good health and CMV-seronegative. What was sequenced was PBMCs. The chain recombines TRBV6-1 with TRBJ2-1; 11 positions agree with TRBD2. The CDR3 DNA sequence: TGTGCCAGCGGACTAGCGGGTCCCTCCAATGAGCAGTTCTTC. Protein: CASGLAGPSNEQFF.